The TCR beta chain described here comes from a study of control samples from healthy donors and cancer patients. V shed 3 bases and J shed 1 base, with 6 bases lying between them. Germline V gives CDR1 KGHSH, CDR2 LQKENI. This CDR3 region has 13 residues. TCRdb's copy holds only in-frame clones and misses some; the assay was immunoSEQ multiplex PCR. The sample carries 130,000 to 150,000 clones, roughly nine tenths recorded once. This sequence joins TRBV18 and TRBJ1-1; D gene uncertain. This receptor was obtained from a woman aged 25 to 39 in good health. Sequenced input: blood. The DNA for the CDR3 is TGTGCCAGCTCACCGGCGGAGAACACTGAAGCTTTCTTT. Its translation is CASSPAENTEAFF.